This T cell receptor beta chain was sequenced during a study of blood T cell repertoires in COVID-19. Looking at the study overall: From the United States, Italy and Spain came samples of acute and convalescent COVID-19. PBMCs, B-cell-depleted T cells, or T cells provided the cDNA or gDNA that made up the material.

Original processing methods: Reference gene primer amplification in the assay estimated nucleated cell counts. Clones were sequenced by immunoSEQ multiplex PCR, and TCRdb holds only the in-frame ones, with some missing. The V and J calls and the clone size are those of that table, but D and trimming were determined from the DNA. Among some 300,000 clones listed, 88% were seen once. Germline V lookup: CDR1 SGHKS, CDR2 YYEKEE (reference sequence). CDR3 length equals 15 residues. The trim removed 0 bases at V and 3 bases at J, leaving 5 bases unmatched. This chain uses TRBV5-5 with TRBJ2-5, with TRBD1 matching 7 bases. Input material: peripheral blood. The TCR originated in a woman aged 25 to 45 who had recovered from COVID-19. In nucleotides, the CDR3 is TGTGCCAGCAGCTTGGGTTTAGGGACAGAAGAGACCCAGTACTTC. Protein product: CASSLGLGTEETQYF.